Described below is a single T cell receptor beta chain sequence and its context. Per the original methods: Using reference gene primer amplification, nucleated cell counts were estimated. Only in-frame clones appear in the TCRdb table, and some are missing; sequencing was by immunoSEQ multiplex PCR. The V and J calls and clone size were taken over from that table, and D and trimming were inferred from the DNA. The sample shows hundreds of thousands of clones, 86% of them seen only once. Per the germline V gene, CDR1 is LNHDA and CDR2 is SQIVND (reference sequence). The CDR3 totals 18 residues. V lost 2 bases and J 2 bases, leaving 19 bases between the germline ends. This record comes from a study of blood T cell repertoires in COVID-19. As for the study in general: Both acute and convalescent COVID-19 samples were obtained from the United States, Italy and Spain. Sample material is recorded as cDNA or gDNA derived from T cells, B-cell-depleted T cells, or PBMCs.

This TCR came from a woman in her twenties or thirties with active or convalescent COVID-19. Specimen: peripheral blood. The V gene is TRBV19, the J gene TRBJ1-5, with D perhaps TRBD1 (5 bases). CDR3 sequence (DNA): TGTGCCAGTAGTATAAATTGGAGTGTGGGGGGTGGCAATCAGCCCCAGCATTTT. This translates into CASSINWSVGGGNQPQHF.